These 26 T cell receptor beta chains came from one sample sequenced in a study of T cell responses to AZD1222 COVID-19 vaccine. Assay: immunoSEQ multiplex PCR; the TCRdb copy retains only in-frame clones and omits some. Of tens of thousands of clones in the sample, 88% were seen once. The input for sequencing was peripheral blood, taken 28 days after the second dose of the MenACWY control vaccine. These TCRs come from an adult who received the MenACWY meningococcal vaccine as a control.

The V and J genes are TRBV24-1 and TRBJ1-2; D might be TRBD1 (5 bases). Trimming stripped 2 bases from V and 5 bases from J, with 11 bases between. CDR1 and CDR2 (germline): KGHDR, SFDVKD. This CDR3 contains 14 residues. As DNA, the CDR3 is TGTGCCACCAGTGATTCAGGGTTAGAATATGGCTACACCTTC. This translates into CATSDSGLEYGYTF.

J is TRBJ1-1 and V is TRBV19; no reliable D call. From germline, CDR1 is LNHDA and CDR2 SQIVND (reference sequence). The CDR3 loop spans 12 amino acids. V lost 4 bases and J 3 bases, leaving 6 bases between the germline ends. This chain's CDR3 is CASSRSDTEAFF. The CDR3 coding sequence is TGTGCCAGTAGTAGGTCGGACACTGAAGCTTTCTTT.

The chain is built from TRBV13 and TRBJ2-6; D call uncertain. The CDR3 runs to 16 residues. V lost 2 bases to trimming and J lost 0 bases, with 8 bases between them. Germline-derived CDR1 and CDR2 are PRHDT and FYEKMQ (reference sequence). The CDR3 is CASSLPLVSGANVLTF. The CDR3 nucleotides read TGTGCCAGCAGCTTACCCCTCGTCTCTGGGGCCAACGTCCTGACTTTC. Supplemented by reference TRBV13 and TRBJ2-6, the full variable domain reads AAGVIQSPRHLIKEKRETATLKCYPIPRHDTVYWYQQGPGQDPQFLISFYEKMQSDKGSIPDRFSAQQFSDYHSELNMSSLELGDSALYFCASSLPLVSGANVLTFGAGSRLTVL.

This sequence joins TRBV5-4 and TRBJ1-1, with TRBD1 matching over 7 bases. Germline-derived CDR1 and CDR2 are SGHNT and YYREEE (reference sequence). CDR3 size: 14 residues. V shed 4 bases, J shed 3 bases, and the junction held 6 bases outside the gene matches. For the CDR3, the DNA is TGTGCCAGCAGCCTTGAACAGGGGTACACTGAAGCTTTCTTT. Encoded protein: CASSLEQGYTEAFF. The full variable domain, completed using reference TRBV5-4 and TRBJ1-1, is ETGVTQSPTHLIKTRGQQVTLRCSSQSGHNTVSWYQQALGQGPQFIFQYYREEENGRGNFPPRFSGLQFPNYSSELNVNALELDDSALYLCASSLEQGYTEAFFGQGTRLTVV.

The V call is TRBV5-6, the J call TRBJ1-5, with D unresolved. The CDR3 is 15 amino acids. CDR1 is SGHDT, CDR2 YYEEEE, per germline. V shed 2 bases and J shed 2 bases, with 11 bases lying between them. Here the CDR3 DNA reads TGTGCCAGCAGCTTCGGGGTCGACGGCAATCAGCCCCAGCATTTT. It codes for CASSFGVDGNQPQHF.

This chain joins TRBV5-1 and TRBJ1-1, with TRBD1 identical over 8 bases. Germline lookup yields CDR1 SGHRS and CDR2 YFSETQ. J lost 4 bases, V lost 3 bases, and 5 bases had no gene match. The CDR3 loop spans 14 amino acids. The DNA of the CDR3 is TGCGCCAGCAGCTCTGGACAGGGCTCCACTGAAGCTTTCTTT. Encoded protein: CASSSGQGSTEAFF.

Regarding this clone: Other DNA sequences in this sample translate to the same CDR3. The V call is TRBV3-1 (or the pseudogene TRBV3-2), the J call TRBJ2-7, with D perhaps matching TRBD1 (5 bases). CDR3 length: 12 residues. V lost 3 bases and J lost 2, with 5 bases in between. Germline V CDR1 and CDR2: LGHDT, YNNKEL (reference sequence). CDR3 DNA sequence: TGTGCCAGCAGCCAGGGGCCCTACGAGCAGTACTTC. Amino acid sequence: CASSQGPYEQYF.

J is TRBJ1-4 and V is TRBV18; 7 bases map to TRBD1. V gave up 4 bases and J gave up 12 bases; unmatched junction bases: 2. This CDR3 spans 11 amino acids. Germline V gene sequence: CDR1 KGHSH, CDR2 LQKENI. The DNA for the CDR3 is TGTGCCAGCTCACTCGGACAGGAACTGTTTTTT. This translates into CASSLGQELFF.

V gene TRBV9 combines with J gene TRBJ1-4; D gene unclear. Trimming took 0 bases from V and 7 from J, leaving 10 bases between them. The germline gives CDR1 SGDLS, CDR2 YYNGEE. This CDR3 region has 14 residues. The CDR3 region has the DNA TGTGCCAGCAGCGTAGAGGCGTTGTCTGAAAAACTGTTTTTT. Its translation is CASSVEALSEKLFF.

The genes are TRBV18 and TRBJ2-1; 12 bases fit TRBD2. V dropped 3 bases and J dropped 4; count of bases not matched to a gene: 7. Germline V CDR1 and CDR2: KGHSH, LQKENI. The CDR3 consists of 17 residues. CDR3: CASSPFLGLAGYNEQFF. CDR3 nucleotide sequence: TGTGCCAGCTCACCGTTCTTGGGACTAGCGGGTTACAATGAGCAGTTCTTC. The variable domain in full, completed from reference TRBV18 and TRBJ2-1, reads NAGVMQNPRHLVRRRGQEARLRCSPMKGHSHVYWYRQLPEEGLKFMVYLQKENIIDESGMPKERFSAEFPKEGPSILRIQQVVRGDSAAYFCASSPFLGLAGYNEQFFGPGTRLTVL.

The CDR3 DNA reads as TGTGCCAGCAGCGTTGAAACCCCCTTGGGGGGCTACACCTTC. Protein product: CASSVETPLGGYTF. The chain employs TRBV9 and TRBJ1-2; D is unclear. Germline assignment: CDR1 SGDLS and CDR2 YYNGEE. The CDR3 has 14 amino acids. The germline V and J ends were trimmed by 2 bases and 8 bases, with 16 bases remaining between them.

The rearrangement uses TRBV5-1 and TRBJ1-1, with 7 bases fitting TRBD1. V dropped 5 bases and J dropped 3; count of bases not matched to a gene: 7. The CDR3 has 14 residues. Per the germline V gene, CDR1 is SGHRS and CDR2 is YFSETQ. This chain's CDR3 is CASRVGDRDTEAFF. CDR3 nucleotides: TGCGCCAGCAGGGTGGGAGACAGGGACACTGAAGCTTTCTTT.

V usage is TRBV28 and J usage is TRBJ1-1, with 8 nucleotides matching TRBD1. Germline V gives CDR1 MDHEN, CDR2 SYDVKM. CDR3 size: 13 residues. V lost 6 bases to trimming and J lost 7 bases; unmatched junction nucleotides: 7. The DNA for the CDR3 is TGTGCCAGCAGCCCCAGGGGGCAAATTGAAGCTTTCTTT. This encodes CASSPRGQIEAFF.

The chain joins TRBV3-1 (or the pseudogene TRBV3-2) to TRBJ1-4; 7 positions agree with TRBD1. The CDR3 runs to 15 residues. The germline V gene has CDR1 LGHDT and CDR2 YNNKEL (reference sequence). J lost 5 bases, V lost 4 bases, and 7 bases had no gene match. The CDR3: CASSPRPGQNEKLFF. The DNA of the CDR3 is TGTGCCAGCAGCCCCCGACCGGGACAGAATGAAAAACTGTTTTTT.

The V call is TRBV5-5, the J call TRBJ1-5; TRBD1 might be the D (6 bases). The germline V and J ends were trimmed by 6 bases and 5 bases, with 18 bases remaining between them. Germline lookup yields CDR1 SGHKS and CDR2 YYEKEE (reference sequence). This CDR3 is 15 amino acids long. The DNA for the CDR3 is TGTGCCAGCAAGATAACCGGGGGGCTGGATCAGCCCCAGCATTTT. Amino acids: CASKITGGLDQPQHF.

This clone was seen only a few times. This sequence joins TRBV18 and TRBJ1-6; weak D call: TRBD1 (5 bases). Germline CDR1 is KGHSH and CDR2 is LQKENI. Trimming cost V 4 bases and J 7 bases, with 5 bases left between them. There are 12 residues in the CDR3. Here the CDR3 reads CASSQGNSPLHF. DNA of the CDR3: TGTGCCAGCTCACAGGGGAATTCACCCCTCCACTTT.

The gene calls are TRBV7-2 and TRBJ1-6; D might be TRBD1 (5 bases). The ends were cut back, 2 bases at V and 5 bases at J, with 7 bases in the middle. Germline values: CDR1 SGHTA, CDR2 FQGNSA. This CDR3 has 14 amino acids. CDR3 sequence reads: CASSLSGNNSPLHF. CDR3 DNA: TGTGCCAGCAGCTTATCAGGGAATAATTCACCCCTCCACTTT.

The V and J genes are TRBV5-1 and TRBJ1-2, with TRBD1 identical over 8 bases. Per germline, CDR1 SGHRS and CDR2 YFSETQ. The V gene end was trimmed by 4 bases and the J gene end by 6 bases; junction bases not matched to a gene: 17. The CDR3 extends over 17 amino acids. The CDR3 DNA is TGCGCCAGCAGCCGAAGCCTGACCGGGACAGGCATGGATGGCTACACCTTC. Protein product: CASSRSLTGTGMDGYTF.

V is TRBV9 and J is TRBJ2-7, with D maybe TRBD2 (7 bases). The CDR3 has 14 residues. From germline, CDR1 is SGDLS and CDR2 YYNGEE. Trimming removed 4 bases from V and 3 bases from J, with 14 bases in between. The CDR3 here is CASSPRGGGYEQYF. The CDR3 bases are TGTGCCAGCAGCCCGCGGGGAGGGGGCTACGAGCAGTACTTC.

The V and J genes are TRBV4-3 and TRBJ2-1; 9 nucleotides match TRBD1. This CDR3 comprises 16 residues. Trimming cost V 1 base and J 4 bases; bases outside gene matches: 5. From germline, CDR1 is LGHNA and CDR2 YSLEER. CDR3 region: CASSQAGGTGYNEQFF. The DNA for the CDR3 is TGCGCCAGCAGCCAAGCCGGGGGGACAGGGTACAATGAGCAGTTCTTC.

The J gene is TRBJ1-5, the V gene TRBV19; 11 bases align to TRBD1. The CDR3 consists of 17 residues. V lost 5 bases, J lost 1 base, and 7 bases stayed unmatched. The V gene's germline CDR1 is LNHDA and CDR2 SQIVND (reference sequence). The CDR3 is CASSPRTGGSSNQPQHF. DNA of the CDR3: TGTGCCAGTAGTCCAAGGACAGGGGGCTCCAGCAATCAGCCCCAGCATTTT.

This chain links TRBV10-3 with TRBJ1-3; possibly TRBD1 for D (5 bases). The CDR3 consists of 17 residues. With 5 bases removed from V and 0 bases from J, the gap between germline ends came to 17 bases. CDR1 is ENHRY, CDR2 SYGVKD, per germline. Here the CDR3 reads CAISSSGRSYSGNTIYF. CDR3 nucleotides: TGTGCCATCAGTTCATCGGGACGGTCGTACTCTGGAAACACCATATATTTT.

This chain's CDR3 is CASGNPTNEKLFF. CDR3 in DNA: TGCGCCAGTGGAAATCCAACTAATGAAAAACTGTTTTTT. V and J are TRBV5-1 and TRBJ1-4, with D hard to call. Germline lookup yields CDR1 SGHRS and CDR2 YFSETQ. V was cut by 8 bases and J by 0 bases, with 8 bases left in between. The CDR3 has 13 amino acids.

The chain is built from TRBV2 and TRBJ1-5; D perhaps matches TRBD1 (5 bases). Germline CDR1 and CDR2: SNHLY and FYNNEI. This CDR3 region has 15 residues. V was pared by 2 bases and J by 2 bases, with 10 bases between. CDR3 protein: CASSESRAGNQPQHF. The CDR3 nucleotides are TGTGCCAGCAGTGAATCCAGGGCAGGCAATCAGCCCCAGCATTTT.

This sequence joins TRBV10-3 and TRBJ2-5, with a tentative D call TRBD2 (5 bases). Germline V gene lookup returns CDR1 ENHRY and CDR2 SYGVKD. V lost 2 bases and J 4 bases, leaving 11 bases between the germline ends. The CDR3 runs 14 residues. CDR3 bases: TGTGCCATCAGTGAGGGGAGCCGGGGAGAGACCCAGTACTTC. It translates to CAISEGSRGETQYF.

The CDR3 here is CASRAIEDTEAFF. CDR3 bases: TGTGCCAGCAGGGCAATTGAAGACACTGAAGCTTTCTTT. This chain links TRBV27 with TRBJ1-1; D unresolved. The CDR3 is 13 amino acids. Trimming stripped 6 bases from V and 3 bases from J, with 11 bases between. Looked up from germline, CDR1 is MNHEY and CDR2 is SMNVEV (reference sequence).